The clone carrying this T cell receptor beta chain was recorded at least ten times. Antigen unknown. The data stem from a study of spatial heterogeneity in lung cancer. Time point in this sample: sample taken at primary tumor resection. Unsorted tumor, nontumor lung tissue or cryopreserved PBMC supplied the whole RNA. Untreated early-stage non-small cell lung cancer patients, roughly 72 in total, were the donors. TCRdb analysed the 5' RACE reads with MiXCR anew, one entry per CDR3 protein. In the table there are tens of thousands of distinct CDR3 sequences, less than 8.5% of which are singletons. Study-level findings and limits: Expanded tumor TCRs that were ubiquitous appeared in blood more at resection than follow-up.

CDR1 and CDR2 from the germline V gene are SGHTA and FQGNSA. V lost 1 base and J 2 bases, leaving 8 bases between the germline ends. This CDR3 is built from 14 residues. The sequenced sample was PBMCs, obtained at surgery. V and J are TRBV7-2 and TRBJ2-5, with D perhaps TRBD1 or TRBD2 (5 bases each). This receptor was taken from a female donor with early-stage non-small cell lung cancer. The CDR3 sequence: CASSLGGPQETQYF. Here the CDR3 DNA reads TGTGCCAGCAGCTTAGGGGGACCACAAGAGACCCAGTACTTC.